In its sample, the clone carrying this T cell receptor (beta chain) was seen a few times. The entry originates in a study of control samples from healthy donors and cancer patients. V lost 8 bases, J lost 9 bases, and 11 bases stayed unmatched. In germline, CDR1 is LNHDA, CDR2 SQIVND (reference sequence). CDR3 length: 15 amino acids. Some clones are missing from TCRdb's copy, which holds only in-frame ones; the method was immunoSEQ multiplex PCR. Here the sample spans about 51,000 clones, 75% to 85% being singletons. The sequenced sample was blood. J is TRBJ1-6 and V is TRBV19; 9 nucleotides match TRBD1. The receptor comes from a man between 65 and 85 years old in good health. Written as DNA, the CDR3 is TGTGCCAGTGCTACAGGGGGCATTTTAAGTTCACCCCTCCACTTT. This sequence encodes CASATGGILSSPLHF.